This T cell receptor beta chain was documented in a study of PD-1 blockade in classical Hodgkin lymphoma (dated by TCRdb to the early 2020s). About the full investigation: To define a peripheral blood immune signature of response to PD-1 blockade in classical Hodgkin lymphoma, the study combined TCR beta sequencing with CyTOF.

The Qiagen DNeasy kit was used to extract genomic DNA both from unsorted PBMCs and from the negatively selected CD4+ and CD8+ fractions. Using primers that anneal to V and J segments, immunoSEQ multiplex PCR amplified the TCR beta CDR3 regions. A synthetic immune receptor repertoire was used to minimize amplification bias, and remaining bias was computationally removed after sequencing. From the authors' description of their analysis: Custom Python scripts were used to quantify repertoire diversity as the Shannon entropy index. Unsorted, CD4+ and CD8+ repertoires were analyzed separately, except in combined analyses where CD4+ and CD8+ sequences were merged in silico. As stored in TCRdb, this immuneACCESS dataset retains in-frame rearrangements with V and J assigned. A fraction of the clones does not appear; measured against another copy, unresolved V genes explain less than half of the discrepancy, and the remainder lacks a known reason. V, J and clone size reflect that table, while D and trimming were determined from the DNA. In all, the sample holds roughly 27,000 clones, and about 89% of those were seen once. The biggest ten clones account for roughly 0.35% of the sample.

This specimen's time point label, per the study, means: newly diagnosed, previously untreated cHL patient sample. Using a Miltenyi CD4+ T cell isolation kit, CD4+ T cells were purified from thawed PBMCs through magnetic negative selection. PBMCs from patients with newly diagnosed, previously untreated classical Hodgkin lymphoma were sequenced as a comparison group for the relapsed/refractory trial patients. After peripheral blood was drawn into 8 mL Vacutainer Cell Preparation Tubes, PBMCs were isolated by centrifugation and then cryopreserved. Purified CD4+ and CD8+ fractions were prepared only for cases where an additional PBMC sample was available. Magnetically labelled cells were removed on LS columns in a quadroMACS separator, and the flow-through was collected as the purified fraction. What the authors observed across the whole study: Baseline TCR diversity was reported to be lower in newly diagnosed patients than in healthy donors, and even lower in relapsed/refractory patients. The study was limited to a single clinical trial cohort, and causes of repertoire differences, possibly disease activity or prior therapy, remained undefined.

From a lookup of the germline V gene (reference sequence), CDR1 and CDR2 are LNHDA and SQIVND. The CDR3 numbers 17 residues from cysteine through phenylalanine. The DNA shown is the 51-base CDR3, in frame from base 1. Unmatched junction bases come to 7, with V trimmed by 10 bases and J by 0 bases. Details on this clone: No antigen is known for it. Base quality data are lacking; no much larger clone is found one base away.

The sequence links TRBV19 to TRBJ2-2, with 14 middle bases fitting TRBD2. Sequencing was carried out using CD4+ T cells from blood. This TCR was recovered from a human donor with classical Hodgkin lymphoma. DNA sequence: TGTGCCACCAGGACTAGCGGGAGGCTCTCGAACACCGGGGAGCTGTTTTTT. This encodes CATRTSGRLSNTGELFF.